The 2 T cell receptor beta chains given below trace back to one sample, sequenced in a study of vaccination and CD4 T cells after COVID-19. Once obtained from cultured CD4+ T cells, the DNA was sequenced using the Oncomine TCR Beta short-read assay. TCRdb redid the calling of the PCR reads with MiXCR, one entry per CDR3 protein. This table holds over 10,000 distinct CDR3 sequences, 40% to 45% found once. These receptors are not linked to any known antigen. Treatment: approximately 10-day PBMC culture with coronavirus spike peptide pools or control peptides (ViraFEST assay). The sequencing input was CD4+ T cells from blood, cultured in vitro. The receptors come from a human donor who had recovered from COVID-19.

V gene TRBV20-1 combines with J gene TRBJ2-2; 8 nucleotides match TRBD1. This CDR3 has 16 residues. V dropped 6 bases and J dropped 4; count of bases not matched to a gene: 13. Germline V CDR1 and CDR2: DFQATT, SNEGSKA (reference sequence). DNA for the CDR3: TGCAGTGCCACCTTGCAGACAGGGGCCATCACCGGGGAGCTGTTTTTT. This codes for CSATLQTGAITGELFF.

This clonotype was detected a few times. The chain employs TRBV6-2 or TRBV6-3 and TRBJ1-1, with TRBD1 identical over 11 bases. CDR1 is MNHEY, CDR2 SVGEGT, per germline. J gave up 4 bases and V 2 bases, and 18 bases lay outside the gene matches. This CDR3 is built from 20 residues. The DNA for the CDR3 is TGTGCCAGCAGTTACGACCGTGCCGGGACAGGGGGGGGTTCGGGCACTGAAGCTTTCTTT. Protein product: CASSYDRAGTGGGSGTEAFF.